The rows below give T cell receptor beta chains drawn from one sample of a study of cytomegalovirus exposure and HLA in healthy donors. Generated by immunoSEQ multiplex PCR, the TCRdb table keeps only in-frame clones and is missing some. The table has roughly 110,000 clones, around 77% seen once. The sequenced sample consisted of PBMCs. All receptors derive from a male donor in good health and CMV-seronegative. The CDR3 runs from the conserved cysteine through the conserved F or W. Each record gives: clone size, J gene, V gene, D gene, CDR3 DNA, CDR3 protein. A D gene is named only where the DNA matches it firmly. Expanded clones are given a class, and other clones once, few, many or no size at all.

-,TRBJ2-6,TRBV27,-,TGTGCCAGCAGTTCACAACTGGGAGGCTCTGGGGCCAACGTCCTGACTTTC,CASSSQLGGSGANVLTF
-,TRBJ1-2,TRBV5-1,-,TGCGCCAGCAGCTTGGATGAGGCAGCTTTTGGCTACACCTTC,CASSLDEAAFGYTF
few,TRBJ2-7,TRBV4-1,TRBD2,TGCGCCAGCAGCCCGACTAGCGGGAGCTCCTACGAGCAGTACTTC,CASSPTSGSSYEQYF
-,TRBJ2-7,TRBV30,-,TGTGCCTGGACCGTGGGCGCCGAGCAGTACTTC,CAWTVGAEQYF
-,TRBJ2-7,TRBV5-4,-,TGTGCCAGCAGCTCCGCCAAGAGAGGGGAGCAGTACTTC,CASSSAKRGEQYF
-,TRBJ2-7,TRBV5-6,-,TGTGCCAGCAGCGCGGGACAGATCTACGAGCAGTACTTC,CASSAGQIYEQYF
-,TRBJ2-7,TRBV18,TRBD1,TGTGCCAGCTCACAGGACAGGGGGGAGACCTACGAGCAGTACTTC,CASSQDRGETYEQYF
-,TRBJ2-5,TRBV10-3,-,TGTGCCATCAGCCCATCCGCCGTCCTGGAGGAGACCCAGTACTTC,CAISPSAVLEETQYF
-,TRBJ2-3,TRBV7-3,-,TGTGCCAGCAGCTTTGCCACAGGAGCAGATACGCAGTATTTT,CASSFATGADTQYF
-,TRBJ2-2,TRBV6-5,-,TGTGCCAGCAGGGCCACCGGGGAGCTGTTTTTT,CASRATGELFF
-,TRBJ1-5,TRBV9,TRBD1,TGTGCCAGCAGCCTGGGGGGCCCAGGGGGTAATCAGCCCCAGCATTTT,CASSLGGPGGNQPQHF
-,TRBJ2-5,TRBV2,-,TGTGCCAGCACTCAAGGGGACTGGATCGAGACCCAGTACTTC,CASTQGDWIETQYF
-,TRBJ1-2,TRBV2,-,TGTGCCAGCAGTGAAAGGCAGGGAACTAACTATGGCTACACCTTC,CASSERQGTNYGYTF
-,TRBJ2-6,TRBV7-9,TRBD2,TGTGCCAGCAGCTTAGTAGCGGGAGTCTCTGGGGCCAACGTCCTGACTTTC,CASSLVAGVSGANVLTF
-,TRBJ2-7,TRBV21-1,-,TGTGCCAGCAGCAAAAAGCGTCGACAGGGGGCGGAAGTGAGGAACTACGAGCAGTACTTC,CASSKKRRQGAEVRNYEQYF
-,TRBJ2-7,TRBV13,-,TGTGCCAGCAGCTTAGGTCGGGTGGAGCAGTACTTC,CASSLGRVEQYF
-,TRBJ1-2,TRBV7-8,-,TGTGCCAGCAGCGCCGTTGTGACAGGTTCGAGCTACACCTTC,CASSAVVTGSSYTF
-,TRBJ2-1,TRBV6-4,TRBD2,TGTGCCAGCAGTGATACTAGCGGGATAGGGGAGCAGTTCTTC,CASSDTSGIGEQFF
few,TRBJ1-5,TRBV25-1,-,TGTGCCAGCAGTGAATCTGAAACAGTACATAGCAATCAGCCCCAGCATTTT,CASSESETVHSNQPQHF
-,TRBJ2-7,TRBV28,-,TGTGCCAGCAGTCTACCTGCCGGGGCGGGAAGCTCCTACGAGCAGTACTTC,CASSLPAGAGSSYEQYF
-,TRBJ1-3,TRBV5-1,TRBD1,TGCGCCAGCAGCGTGGGACAGAGCCAAGCGGGAAACACCATATATTTT,CASSVGQSQAGNTIYF
-,TRBJ1-5,TRBV19,-,TGTGCCAGTAAGGAGGCAGGAGCCCGATATAGCAATCAGCCCCAGCATTTT,CASKEAGARYSNQPQHF
-,TRBJ2-4,TRBV5-1,-,TGCGCCAGCAGCGGTCTAGCGAGCAAAAACATTCAGTACTTC,CASSGLASKNIQYF
-,TRBJ2-5,TRBV25-1,-,TGTGCCAGCAGTGAATCAACCAGGGTTGGACAAGAGACCCAGTACTTC,CASSESTRVGQETQYF
-,TRBJ1-1,TRBV6-1,-,TGTGCCAGCAGTTCCCGACGGACTGGCACTGAAGCTTTCTTT,CASSSRRTGTEAFF
-,TRBJ2-7,TRBV7-9,-,TGTGCCAGCAGCCCCTGGGCCGTCTACGAGCAGTACTTC,CASSPWAVYEQYF
-,TRBJ2-3,TRBV11-3,-,TGTGCCAGCAGCTTGACAACTAGCACAGATACGCAGTATTTT,CASSLTTSTDTQYF
-,TRBJ2-1,TRBV6-1,-,TGTGCCAGCAGTGATAGAGATTTTAGCTACAATGAGCAGTTCTTC,CASSDRDFSYNEQFF
-,TRBJ1-1,TRBV5-1,-,TGCGCCAGCAGCCAGGCTCAGGGGAAGGGCATGAACACTGAAGCTTTCTTT,CASSQAQGKGMNTEAFF
-,TRBJ2-1,TRBV7-6,TRBD2,TGTGCCAGCAGACCGGGACTAGCGGGAGGGTACAATGAGCAGTTCTTC,CASRPGLAGGYNEQFF
-,TRBJ2-1,TRBV19,-,TGTGCCAGTAGTATCGGCGGTACCTACAATGAGCAGTTCTTC,CASSIGGTYNEQFF
-,TRBJ1-1,TRBV4-1,-,TGCGCCAGCAGCCAATCTTCAGGGAATGAAGCTTTCTTT,CASSQSSGNEAFF
-,TRBJ1-1,TRBV25-1,-,TGTGCCAGCAGTGAAGTAAGGAGGGACGCGGAAGCTTTCTTT,CASSEVRRDAEAFF
once,TRBJ1-2,TRBV4-1,-,TGCGCCAGCAGCCCTCCCCTAGCCAGCCTCTACACCTTC,CASSPPLASLYTF
-,TRBJ2-1,TRBV11-2,-,TGTGCCAGCAGCTTTAAGTACGCCACCAGTGAGCAGTTCTTC,CASSFKYATSEQFF
-,TRBJ2-3,TRBV7-9,TRBD2,TGTGCCAGCAGGCTAGCGGGAGGTGGCACAGATACGCAGTATTTT,CASRLAGGGTDTQYF
-,TRBJ2-3,TRBV30,TRBD2,TGTGCCTGGAGTTTTTCTAGCGGGGCCACAGATACGCAGTATTTT,CAWSFSSGATDTQYF
few,TRBJ2-1,TRBV28,TRBD2,TGTGCCAGCAGTTTCAGCGGGAGTGGAGGAAATGAGCAGTTCTTC,CASSFSGSGGNEQFF
-,TRBJ2-2,TRBV5-1,-,TGCGCCAGCAGCTTGGCAGGGGTTTGGGGCACCGGGGAGCTGTTTTTT,CASSLAGVWGTGELFF
-,TRBJ2-7,TRBV18,TRBD2,TGTGCCAGCTCACCAGGGACTAGGGAATACGAGCAGTACTTC,CASSPGTREYEQYF
-,TRBJ1-4,TRBV5-1,TRBD1,TGCGCCAGCAGCTTGGAGGGGGCAAAAAATGAAAAACTGTTTTTT,CASSLEGAKNEKLFF